This TCR beta chain was retrieved from a study of spatial heterogeneity in lung cancer. Specified time point: sample taken at primary tumor resection. Sequencing was performed on whole RNA extracted from tumor and nontumor lung tissue, or from frozen PBMC, and the material was left unsorted. One entry per CDR3 protein results from TCRdb running MiXCR on the 5' RACE reads. The data hold 60,000 to 90,000 distinct CDR3 sequences, with 13% observed a single time. This sequence originates from a male donor with early-stage non-small cell lung cancer. Sequences were derived from PBMCs, sampled at surgery.

The CDR3 region is CASSPLNEQFF. The CDR3 bases are TGTGCCAGCTCACCATTGAATGAGCAGTTCTTC. The chain has TRBV18 and TRBJ2-1; D gene ambiguous. Per germline, CDR1 KGHSH and CDR2 LQKENI. The ends were cut back, 2 bases at V and 7 bases at J, with 3 bases in the middle. CDR3 length: 11 amino acids.